This entry lists 19 T cell receptor beta chains sequenced from one sample in a study of PD-L1 blockade in urothelial cancer. Noted time point: pretreatment peripheral blood. The method was immunoSEQ multiplex PCR; TCRdb's version includes in-frame clones alone and lacks a portion of them. The repertoire holds about 95,000 clones, 80% to 90% seen once, with roughly 2% in the top ten. The specimen was PBMCs, collected around atezolizumab (anti-PD-L1) treatment. Receptors were obtained from a man aged 60-69 years with urothelial cancer.

The rearrangement uses TRBV7-8 and TRBJ1-2; D not certain. V lost 0 bases and J 3 bases, leaving 14 bases between the germline ends. The CDR3 contains 16 residues. In germline, CDR1 is SGHVS, CDR2 FQNEAQ. CDR3 protein: CASSLAGRGGDYGYTF. The CDR3 region has the DNA TGTGCCAGCAGCTTAGCCGGTCGGGGAGGCGACTATGGCTACACCTTC.

This clone was seen only once. The chain couples TRBV30 to TRBJ2-3; TRBD2 agrees at 10 bases. In germline, CDR1 is GTSNPN, CDR2 SVGIG (reference sequence). The junction had 2 bases not matched to a gene; V was cut back by 2 bases and J by 3 bases. CDR3 length equals 14 residues. CDR3 bases: TGTGCCTGGAGTAGGACTAGCGGAACAGATACGCAGTATTTT. It encodes CAWSRTSGTDTQYF. The full variable domain, rest sourced from reference TRBV30 and TRBJ2-3, is SQTIHQWPATLVQPVGSPLSLECTVEGTSNPNLYWYRQAAGRGLQLLFYSVGIGQISSEVPQNLSASRPQDRQFILSSKKLLLSDSGFYLCAWSRTSGTDTQYFGPGTRLTVL.

A single count supports this clone. The genes are TRBV7-2 and TRBJ2-7; D possibly corresponds to TRBD1 (7 bases). Germline V CDR1 and CDR2: SGHTA, FQGNSA. This CDR3 comprises 14 residues. Trimming pared 5 bases from V and 2 bases from J, leaving 13 bases between. The CDR3 protein is CASSPDRTTYEQYF. In nucleotides, the CDR3 is TGTGCCAGCAGCCCGGACAGGACTACCTACGAGCAGTACTTC.

The rearrangement uses TRBV19 and TRBJ2-1, with TRBD2 matching over 7 bases. The germline CDR1 and CDR2 sequences are LNHDA and SQIVND (reference sequence). V dropped 5 bases and J dropped 2; count of bases not matched to a gene: 6. This CDR3 contains 15 residues. The CDR3 region has the DNA TGTGCCAGTAGTTCAGGACTAGGGCCCTACAATGAGCAGTTCTTC. It is translated as CASSSGLGPYNEQFF.

The chain employs TRBV29-1 and TRBJ2-7; D is ambiguous. V lost 4 bases, J lost 3 bases, and 7 bases lay in between. The CDR3 length is 11 residues. Germline V lookup: CDR1 SQVTM, CDR2 ANQGSEA. The CDR3 is CSVVDGYEQYF. The CDR3, as DNA: TGCAGCGTTGTAGACGGCTACGAGCAGTACTTC.

This clone appeared a single time. The chain links TRBV27 to TRBJ2-7, with 11 bases identical to TRBD1. V gave up 6 bases and J gave up 4 bases; unmatched junction bases: 11. Germline-derived CDR1 and CDR2 are MNHEY and SMNVEV (reference sequence). The CDR3 totals 16 residues. DNA of the CDR3: TGTGCCAGCAGCTTACGACGGACAGGGGGCGCTTACGAGCAGTACTTC. Amino acid sequence: CASSLRRTGGAYEQYF.

The rearrangement links TRBV7-2 to TRBJ2-7, with D possibly matching TRBD1 (6 bases). CDR1 and CDR2 from the germline V gene are SGHTA and FQGNSA. CDR3 length equals 16 residues. V was cut by 4 bases and J by 3 bases, with 19 bases left in between. In DNA, the CDR3 is TGTGCCAGCAGCTCCCTAACCCTACAGGGAATCTACGAGCAGTACTTC. It codes for CASSSLTLQGIYEQYF.

The rearrangement links TRBV7-3 to TRBJ2-5; 9 bases are shared with TRBD2. Germline V gene lookup returns CDR1 SGHTA and CDR2 FQGTGA. There are 15 residues in the CDR3. Trimming took 0 bases from V and 3 from J; bases not matched to a gene: 2. The CDR3 DNA reads TGTGCCAGCAGCTTAACGGGCGGGGGGGAAGAGACCCAGTACTTC. Translated, it gives CASSLTGGGEETQYF.

This rearrangement joins TRBV28 to TRBJ1-2; TRBD1 agrees at 8 bases. V shed 5 bases, J shed 7 bases, and the junction held 12 bases outside the gene matches. The germline gives CDR1 MDHEN, CDR2 SYDVKM. CDR3 length: 15 residues. In DNA form, the CDR3 reads TGTGCCAGCAGTCCCCTCACAGGTGGACAGGGTGGCTACACCTTC. Translated: CASSPLTGGQGGYTF.

The V gene is TRBV28, the J gene TRBJ2-7; TRBD2 matches at 8 bases. Germline lookup yields CDR1 MDHEN and CDR2 SYDVKM. The ends lost 5 bases at V and 5 bases at J; junction bases unmatched: 8. The CDR3 totals 14 residues. The CDR3 loop is CASSTKREFHEQYF. The CDR3 DNA reads as TGTGCCAGCAGTACCAAGCGGGAGTTCCACGAGCAGTACTTC.

The chain links TRBV7-9 to TRBJ2-2; D remains ambiguous. V lost 5 bases and J lost 2, with 9 bases in between. CDR3 length equals 14 residues. Germline loops: CDR1 SEHNR, CDR2 FQNEAQ (reference sequence). As DNA, the CDR3 is TGTGCCAGCAGCCCTCGAGAAAACACCGGGGAGCTGTTTTTT. It is translated as CASSPRENTGELFF.

This chain connects TRBV5-4 to TRBJ2-7; 8 bases are a match to TRBD1. The ends lost 4 bases at V and 8 bases at J; junction bases unmatched: 11. Germline CDR1 and CDR2: SGHNT and YYREEE (reference sequence). CDR3 length: 14 amino acids. CDR3 nucleotide sequence: TGTGCCAGCAGCCACGACAGGGGCCCGACTCAGCAGTACTTC. It specifies CASSHDRGPTQQYF.

The chain couples TRBV18 to TRBJ1-2; D might be TRBD1 (6 bases). CDR3 length: 14 amino acids. Germline V gives CDR1 KGHSH, CDR2 LQKENI. V was shortened by 3 bases and J by 2 bases, with 10 bases between the two germline ends. CDR3 DNA: TGTGCCAGCTCACCGCCGGGACAAAACTATGGCTACACCTTC. This translates into CASSPPGQNYGYTF.

The V and J genes are TRBV25-1 and TRBJ1-3, with TRBD1 matching over 7 bases. The CDR3 extends over 14 amino acids. V gave up 6 bases and J gave up 1 base; unmatched junction bases: 3. Germline CDR1 reads MGHDK; CDR2 reads SYGVNS. CDR3 in amino acids: CASSQTGSGNTIYF. CDR3 DNA sequence: TGTGCCAGCAGCCAGACAGGGTCTGGAAACACCATATATTTT.

The chain carries TRBV9 and TRBJ2-7; TRBD1 matches 10 bases. The germline V gene has CDR1 SGDLS and CDR2 YYNGEE. Trimming cost V 2 bases and J 6 bases; bases outside gene matches: 5. The CDR3 is 14 amino acids. CDR3 protein: CASSVVDRGGEQYF. DNA of the CDR3: TGTGCCAGCAGCGTGGTGGACAGGGGGGGCGAGCAGTACTTC.

This clone was counted between two and nine times. V and J are TRBV10-1 and TRBJ2-2; D gene uncertain. The CDR3 has 17 amino acids. Between the trimmed V and J ends, which lost 0 bases and 1 base, there was a span of 12 bases. Germline CDR1 WNHNN, CDR2 SYGVQD (reference sequence). In DNA, the CDR3 is TGCGCCAGCAGTGAGTCCGTCCCCCAGGTGAACACCGGGGAGCTGTTTTTT. Amino acid sequence: CASSESVPQVNTGELFF.

The chain links TRBV4-2 to TRBJ2-2, with D perhaps matching TRBD1 (5 bases). The CDR3 extends over 11 amino acids. Trimming left V 8 bases short and J 7 bases short, with 8 bases between. Germline loops: CDR1 LGHNA, CDR2 YNFKEQ. This chain's CDR3 is CASGAVGELFF. CDR3 nucleotides: TGTGCCAGCGGGGCCGTCGGGGAGCTGTTTTTT.

The chain uses TRBV6-5 and TRBJ2-5, with 7 bases aligning to TRBD2. Trimming took 4 bases from V and 1 from J; bases not matched to a gene: 3. The CDR3 covers 14 residues. Germline lookup yields CDR1 MNHEY and CDR2 SVGAGI. CDR3 bases: TGTGCCAGCAGTTTAAAGCGGGGCCAAGAGACCCAGTACTTC. Its protein is CASSLKRGQETQYF.

The chain carries TRBV6-6 and TRBJ1-1, with D tentatively TRBD1 (5 bases). This CDR3 has 12 residues. In germline, CDR1 is MNHNY, CDR2 SVGAGI (reference sequence). V was pared by 9 bases and J by 4 bases, with 12 bases between. As DNA, the CDR3 is TGTGCCAGTAACCTCGGGGGCACTGAAGCTTTCTTT. Translating it yields CASNLGGTEAFF.